This T cell receptor beta chain is drawn from a study of cytomegalovirus exposure and HLA in healthy donors. A multiplex PCR was run with 60 Vbeta primers and 13 Jbeta primers. This table comes from immunoSEQ multiplex PCR, and its TCRdb copy is limited to in-frame clones, with some not included. The sample table sets out about 190,000 clones. Germline CDR1 reads SGDLS; CDR2 reads YYNGEE. CDR3 length: 15 amino acids. Unmatched junction bases numbered 4, after V lost 3 bases and J lost 2 bases. The sample comprised PBMCs. V is TRBV9 and J is TRBJ1-3; 8 bases line up with TRBD1. The receptor was isolated from a young woman in good health and CMV-seropositive. Here the CDR3 reads CASSAATGAGNTIYF. The CDR3 DNA follows: TGTGCCAGCAGCGCAGCGACAGGGGCTGGAAACACCATATATTTT.